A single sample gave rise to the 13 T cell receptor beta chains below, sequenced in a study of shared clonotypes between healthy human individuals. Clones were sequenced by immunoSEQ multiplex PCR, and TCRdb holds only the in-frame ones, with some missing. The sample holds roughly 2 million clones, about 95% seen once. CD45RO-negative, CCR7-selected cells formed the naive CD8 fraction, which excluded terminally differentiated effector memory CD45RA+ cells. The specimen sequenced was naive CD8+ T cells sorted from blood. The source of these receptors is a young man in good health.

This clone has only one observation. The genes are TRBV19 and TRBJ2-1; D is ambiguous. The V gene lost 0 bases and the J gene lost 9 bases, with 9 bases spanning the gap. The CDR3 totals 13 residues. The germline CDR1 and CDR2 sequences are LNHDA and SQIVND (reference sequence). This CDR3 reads CASSIDRETEQFF. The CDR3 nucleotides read TGTGCCAGTAGTATAGATAGGGAAACTGAGCAGTTCTTC.

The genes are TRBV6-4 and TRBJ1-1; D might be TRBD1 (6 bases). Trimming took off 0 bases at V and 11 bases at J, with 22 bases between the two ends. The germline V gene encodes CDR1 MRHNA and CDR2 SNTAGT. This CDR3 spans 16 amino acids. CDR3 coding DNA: TGTGCCAGCAGTGACTCCCCAGGGGAGATCCTCGGGGGCGCTTTCTTT. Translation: CASSDSPGEILGGAFF.

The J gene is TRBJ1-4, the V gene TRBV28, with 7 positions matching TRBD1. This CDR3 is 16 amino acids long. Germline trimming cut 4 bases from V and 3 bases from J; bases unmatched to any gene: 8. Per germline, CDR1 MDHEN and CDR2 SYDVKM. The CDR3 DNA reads TGTGCCAGCAGTTCCGACAGGGTAATAGCTAATGAAAAACTGTTTTTT. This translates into CASSSDRVIANEKLFF.

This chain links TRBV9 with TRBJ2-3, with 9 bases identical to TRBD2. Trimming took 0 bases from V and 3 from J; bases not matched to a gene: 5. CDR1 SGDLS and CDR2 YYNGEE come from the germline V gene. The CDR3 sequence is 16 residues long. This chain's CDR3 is CASSVEPGLATDTQYF. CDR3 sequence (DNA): TGTGCCAGCAGCGTAGAGCCGGGACTAGCAACAGATACGCAGTATTTT.

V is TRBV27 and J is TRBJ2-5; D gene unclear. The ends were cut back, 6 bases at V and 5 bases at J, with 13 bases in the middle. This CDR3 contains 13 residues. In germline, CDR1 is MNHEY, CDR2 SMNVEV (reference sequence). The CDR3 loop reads CASSDRLSETQYF. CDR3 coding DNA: TGTGCCAGCAGCGATCGACTCTCCGAGACCCAGTACTTC.

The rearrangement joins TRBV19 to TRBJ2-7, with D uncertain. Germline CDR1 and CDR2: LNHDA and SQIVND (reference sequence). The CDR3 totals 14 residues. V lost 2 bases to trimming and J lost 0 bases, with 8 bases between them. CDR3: CASSIKHFSYEQYF. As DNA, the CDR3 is TGTGCCAGTAGTATAAAGCACTTCTCCTACGAGCAGTACTTC.

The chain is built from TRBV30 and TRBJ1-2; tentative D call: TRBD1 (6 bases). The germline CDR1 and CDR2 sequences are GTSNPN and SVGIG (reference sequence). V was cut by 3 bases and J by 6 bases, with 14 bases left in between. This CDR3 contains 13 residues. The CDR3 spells CAWSLGGADGYTF. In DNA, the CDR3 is TGTGCCTGGAGCCTCGGGGGGGCGGATGGCTACACCTTC.

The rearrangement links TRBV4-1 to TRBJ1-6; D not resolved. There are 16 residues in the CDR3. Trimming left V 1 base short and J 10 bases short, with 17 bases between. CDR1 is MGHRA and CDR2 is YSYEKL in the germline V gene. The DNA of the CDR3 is TGCGCCAGCAGCCAAGGGTCGGCGGCCCGAGGGTCACCCCTCCACTTT. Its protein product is CASSQGSAARGSPLHF.

CDR3 coding DNA: TGTGCCAGCAGTTACCCCTCCTTATCACGGGCCGGGGAGCTGTTTTTT. Amino acids: CASSYPSLSRAGELFF. V usage is TRBV2 and J usage is TRBJ2-2, with D unclear. This CDR3 comprises 16 residues. The V and J ends lost 5 bases and 6 bases respectively, with 19 bases between them. Germline-derived CDR1 and CDR2 are SNHLY and FYNNEI.

CDR3 DNA: TGTGCCAGCAGCGCCTTTTACAATGAGCAGTTCTTC. Encoded protein: CASSAFYNEQFF. V usage is TRBV5-6 and J usage is TRBJ2-1; D remains ambiguous. Germline CDR1 reads SGHDT; CDR2 reads YYEEEE. Between the trimmed V and J ends, which lost 4 bases and 4 bases, there was a span of 6 bases. The CDR3 totals 12 residues. The full variable domain, with the rest looked up from reference TRBV5-6 and TRBJ2-1, is DAGVTQSPTHLIKTRGQQVTLRCSPKSGHDTVSWYQQALGQGPQFIFQYYEEEERQRGNFPDRFSGHQFPNYSSELNVNALLLGDSALYLCASSAFYNEQFFGPGTRLTVL.

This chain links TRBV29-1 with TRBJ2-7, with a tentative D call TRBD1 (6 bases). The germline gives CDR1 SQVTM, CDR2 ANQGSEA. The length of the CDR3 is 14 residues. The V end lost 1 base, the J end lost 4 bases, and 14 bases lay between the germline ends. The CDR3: CSVEVAGRGYEQYF. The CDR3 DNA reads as TGCAGCGTTGAAGTGGCGGGCAGGGGATACGAGCAGTACTTC.

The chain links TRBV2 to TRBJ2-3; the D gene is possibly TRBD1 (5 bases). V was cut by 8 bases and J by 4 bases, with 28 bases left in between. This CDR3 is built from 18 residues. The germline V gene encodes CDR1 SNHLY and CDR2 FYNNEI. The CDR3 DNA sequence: TGTGCCAGCGAAGGTGTGCCGGAAGGGGCAGGTCAATCAGATACGCAGTATTTT. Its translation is CASEGVPEGAGQSDTQYF.

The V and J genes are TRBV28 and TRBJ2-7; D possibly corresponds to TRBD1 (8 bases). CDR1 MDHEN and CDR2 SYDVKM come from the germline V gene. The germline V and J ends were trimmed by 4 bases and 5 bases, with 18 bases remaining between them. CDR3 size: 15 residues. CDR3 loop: CASSSRGAGGNEQYF. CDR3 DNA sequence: TGTGCCAGCAGTTCCCGGGGGGCAGGGGGCAACGAGCAGTACTTC.